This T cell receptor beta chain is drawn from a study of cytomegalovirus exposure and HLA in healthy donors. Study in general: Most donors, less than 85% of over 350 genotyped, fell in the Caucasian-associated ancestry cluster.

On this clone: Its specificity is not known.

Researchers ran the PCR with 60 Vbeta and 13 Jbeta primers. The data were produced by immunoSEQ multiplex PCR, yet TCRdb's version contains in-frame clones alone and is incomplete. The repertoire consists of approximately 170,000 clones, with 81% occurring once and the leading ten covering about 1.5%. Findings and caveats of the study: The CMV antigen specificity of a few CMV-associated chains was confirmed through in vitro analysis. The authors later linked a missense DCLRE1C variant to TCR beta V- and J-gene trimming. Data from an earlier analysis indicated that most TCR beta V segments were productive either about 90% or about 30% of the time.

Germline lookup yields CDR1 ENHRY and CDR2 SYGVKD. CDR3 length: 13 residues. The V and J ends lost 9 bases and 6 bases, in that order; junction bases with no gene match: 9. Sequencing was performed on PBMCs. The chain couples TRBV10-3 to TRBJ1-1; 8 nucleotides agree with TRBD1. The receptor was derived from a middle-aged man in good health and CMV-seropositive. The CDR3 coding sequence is TGTGCCATGGGGGCCGGACAGGGCGCTGAAGCTTTCTTT. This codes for CAMGAGQGAEAFF.